Below, 27 T cell receptor beta chains from the same sample are listed, as sequenced in a study of cytotoxic CD8 clonotypes in ibrutinib-treated CLL. Method: immunoSEQ multiplex PCR; TCRdb's copy keeps in-frame clones and lacks some. The data show 45,000 to 65,000 clones, with approximately 87% seen just once and roughly 20% held by the top ten. The sample in question was PBMCs, obtained after 24 months of ibrutinib treatment. All receptors derive from a human donor with chronic lymphocytic leukemia.

This clone was observed a few times. The rearrangement joins TRBV9 to TRBJ2-1; possible D gene TRBD1, 6 bases. Trimming shortened V by 3 bases and J by 4 bases, and 20 bases separated the two germline ends. The CDR3 loop spans 17 amino acids. Germline loops: CDR1 SGDLS, CDR2 YYNGEE. The CDR3 here is CASSALPIGGRYNEQFF. CDR3 sequence (DNA): TGTGCCAGCAGCGCACTCCCGATTGGGGGCAGATACAATGAGCAGTTCTTC.

As regards this clone: This same CDR3 is encoded by further DNA sequences in the sample. This chain joins TRBV6-1 and TRBJ1-2, with D maybe TRBD1 (6 bases). V lost 0 bases and J 4 bases, leaving 12 bases between the germline ends. This CDR3 region has 15 residues. In germline, CDR1 is MNHNS, CDR2 SASEGT. CDR3 nucleotides: TGTGCCAGCAGTGAAGCCTGGACAGCCATCTATGGCTACACCTTC. This translates into CASSEAWTAIYGYTF.

V gene TRBV4-3 combines with J gene TRBJ2-1, with D hard to call. Trimming stripped 1 base from V and 2 bases from J, with 9 bases between. In germline, CDR1 is LGHNA, CDR2 YSLEER. The CDR3 sequence is 15 residues long. In nucleotides, the CDR3 is TGCGCCAGCAGCCAAGGGCCCCCTCCCTACAATGAGCAGTTCTTC. The encoded protein is CASSQGPPPYNEQFF.

In DNA form, the CDR3 reads TGTGCCAGCAGTGAATTAGTTGAGCAGTTCTTC. It encodes CASSELVEQFF. This chain joins TRBV6-1 and TRBJ2-1; D is ambiguous. CDR3 length: 11 amino acids. From germline, CDR1 is MNHNS and CDR2 SASEGT. The V end lost 2 bases, the J end lost 9 bases, and 5 bases lay between the germline ends.

As DNA, the CDR3 is TGCGCCAGCAGTCAACCCGGGACTAGCGGGATAATTGAGCAGTTCTTC. Translation: CASSQPGTSGIIEQFF. This chain links TRBV10-1 with TRBJ2-1; 13 bases are shared with TRBD2. The CDR3 runs to 16 residues. The germline gives CDR1 WNHNN, CDR2 SYGVQD (reference sequence). V was clipped by 5 bases and J by 9 bases; unmatched bases: 10.

The V gene is TRBV2, the J gene TRBJ1-4; 8 positions match TRBD1. The J segment lost 7 bases and the V segment lost 2 bases, leaving 6 bases of the junction unmatched. The germline gives CDR1 SNHLY, CDR2 FYNNEI. This CDR3 spans 15 amino acids. CDR3 residues: CASSEQGAPSEKLFF. The CDR3 nucleotides read TGTGCCAGCAGTGAACAGGGGGCCCCGAGTGAAAAACTGTTTTTT.

The chain has TRBV7-8 and TRBJ2-1; 7 positions agree with TRBD1. V lost 7 bases, J lost 5 bases, and 17 bases stayed unmatched. Looked up from germline, CDR1 is SGHVS and CDR2 is FQNEAQ. The CDR3 is made up of 17 amino acids. CDR3 sequence reads: CASTRSQGQYGNNEQFF. DNA for the CDR3: TGTGCCAGCACCCGTAGTCAGGGACAGTATGGCAACAATGAGCAGTTCTTC.

V gene TRBV5-1 combines with J gene TRBJ2-1; 8 nucleotides match TRBD1. This CDR3 is built from 15 residues. CDR1 is SGHRS, CDR2 YFSETQ, per germline. V trimming: 4 bases; J trimming: 2 bases; junction bases outside the gene matches: 5. CDR3 in DNA: TGCGCCAGCAGCCTGACAGGGGCCCCCTACAATGAGCAGTTCTTC. This gives the protein CASSLTGAPYNEQFF. Complete variable domain (other parts from reference TRBV5-1 and TRBJ2-1): KAGVTQTPRYLIKTRGQQVTLSCSPISGHRSVSWYQQTPGQGLQFLFEYFSETQRNKGNFPGRFSGRQFSNSRSEMNVSTLELGDSALYLCASSLTGAPYNEQFFGPGTRLTVL.

The rearrangement uses TRBV9 and TRBJ2-7, with 11 bases lining up with TRBD2. Losses at the gene ends were 2 bases for V and 2 bases for J; bases not matched to a gene: 9. Germline-derived CDR1 and CDR2 are SGDLS and YYNGEE. This CDR3 spans 17 amino acids. The CDR3 nucleotides read TGTGCCAGCAGCGTGGGGACTAGCGGACGGACGGCCTACGAGCAGTACTTC. This gives the protein CASSVGTSGRTAYEQYF. The complete variable domain, with remaining parts taken from reference TRBV9 and TRBJ2-7, reads DSGVTQTPKHLITATGQRVTLRCSPRSGDLSVYWYQQSLDQGLQFLIQYYNGEERAKGNILERFSAQQFPDLHSELNLSSLELGDSALYFCASSVGTSGRTAYEQYFGPGTRLTVT.

The chain links TRBV16 to TRBJ2-1, with TRBD2 identical over 7 bases. The CDR3 is 17 residues long. The V segment lost 4 bases and the J segment 8 bases; nucleotides outside the gene matches: 17. Germline V gene data show CDR1 as KGHSY and CDR2 as FQNENV. The DNA of the CDR3 is TGTGCCAGCAGCCGAGTGGGTCTAGCGGACTCTAGCTATGAGCAGTTCTTC. Translated: CASSRVGLADSSYEQFF.

The gene calls are TRBV25-1 and TRBJ2-5; a weak D match, TRBD1 (5 bases). The V end lost 9 bases, the J end lost 12 bases, and 11 bases lay between the germline ends. The germline V gene encodes CDR1 MGHDK and CDR2 SYGVNS. This CDR3 comprises 9 residues. The CDR3 protein is CASTGHKYF. In DNA form, the CDR3 reads TGTGCCAGTACAGGCCACAAGTACTTC. The whole variable domain, filled in from reference TRBV25-1 and TRBJ2-5, reads EADIYQTPRYLVIGTGKKITLECSQTMGHDKMYWYQQDPGMELHLIHYSYGVNSTEKGDLSSESTVSRIRTEHFPLTLESARPSHTSQYLCASTGHKYFGPGTRLLVL.

This clone showed up just once. The chain uses TRBV19 and TRBJ2-3; D is unclear. This CDR3 contains 13 residues. CDR1 and CDR2 from the germline V gene are LNHDA and SQIVND (reference sequence). V shed 11 bases and J shed 0 bases, with 12 bases lying between them. The DNA of the CDR3 is TGTGCCGGCTCCTTCTCTAGCACAGATACGCAGTATTTT. Protein sequence: CAGSFSSTDTQYF.

The rearrangement joins TRBV30 to TRBJ1-6; D unresolved. CDR3 length: 14 amino acids. The V end lost 2 bases, the J end lost 0 bases, and 5 bases lay between the germline ends. Germline CDR1 GTSNPN, CDR2 SVGIG (reference sequence). CDR3 nucleotide sequence: TGTGCCTGGAGTCCGAGCTCCTATAATTCACCCCTCCACTTT. Protein: CAWSPSSYNSPLHF.

This chain connects TRBV10-2 to TRBJ2-3, with no clear D. V lost 8 bases to trimming and J lost 0 bases, with 12 bases between them. CDR1 WSHSY and CDR2 SAAADI come from the germline V gene. This CDR3 comprises 14 residues. DNA for the CDR3: TGCGCCAGCGGAACCGGAACTAGCACAGATACGCAGTATTTT. This sequence encodes CASGTGTSTDTQYF.

The chain carries TRBV23-1 and TRBJ2-7; tentative D call: TRBD1 (6 bases). TRBV23-1 belongs to the ORF category, with a function that is uncertain. The CDR3 runs to 14 residues. V was shortened by 8 bases and J by 6 bases, with 20 bases between the two germline ends. CDR3 sequence: CASAPSWNRVEQYF. For the CDR3, the DNA is TGCGCCAGCGCCCCTTCGTGGAACAGGGTCGAGCAGTACTTC.

The chain recombines TRBV6-5 with TRBJ1-6; D is undetermined. CDR1 is MNHEY and CDR2 is SVGAGI in the germline V gene. Trimming took 0 bases from V and 11 from J, leaving 11 bases between them. The CDR3 covers 14 residues. DNA for the CDR3: TGTGCCAGCAGTTACTCGTACGGGGATACACCCCTCCACTTT. Residues: CASSYSYGDTPLHF.

This rearrangement joins TRBV7-6 to TRBJ2-7; 10 bases line up with TRBD2. Trimming at V came to 4 bases and at J to 2 bases, leaving 8 bases not matched to a gene. CDR1 is SGHVS, CDR2 FNYEAQ, per germline. CDR3 length equals 16 residues. The CDR3 bases are TGTGCCAGCAGCTCATGGTTACTAGCGGGGACCTACGAGCAGTACTTC. Its protein is CASSSWLLAGTYEQYF.

The CDR3 sequence: CASSLTRDRYEKLFF. Here the CDR3 DNA reads TGTGCCAGCAGCCTTACCAGGGATCGGTATGAAAAACTGTTTTTT. This chain connects TRBV11-2 to TRBJ1-4; a weak D match, TRBD1 (5 bases). CDR1 is SGHAT, CDR2 FQNNGV, per germline. Trimming cost V 5 bases and J 6 bases, with 16 bases left between them. The CDR3 contains 15 residues.

The chain links TRBV29-1 to TRBJ2-1; the match to TRBD2 covers 7 bases. Germline CDR1 and CDR2: SQVTM and ANQGSEA. The CDR3 has 14 amino acids. V shed 4 bases and J 4 bases; nucleotides not matched to a gene: 7. The CDR3 loop reads CSVVILAAYNEQFF. The CDR3, as DNA: TGCAGCGTTGTCATTCTAGCGGCTTACAATGAGCAGTTCTTC.

This chain uses TRBV10-3 with TRBJ2-1, with a tentative D call TRBD2 (5 bases). The CDR3 covers 11 residues. The V gene's germline CDR1 is ENHRY and CDR2 SYGVKD. V was cut by 6 bases and J by 9 bases, with 9 bases left in between. The DNA for the CDR3 is TGTGCCATCAGCGCCGCGGGTGAGCAGTTCTTC. Its translation: CAISAAGEQFF.

This rearrangement joins TRBV29-1 to TRBJ2-2, with TRBD1 matching 12 bases. Germline-derived CDR1 and CDR2 are SQVTM and ANQGSEA. The CDR3 runs to 15 residues. V trimming: 4 bases; J trimming: 6 bases; junction bases outside the gene matches: 6. The CDR3 here is CSVGGGTGGSGELFF. CDR3 bases: TGCAGCGTTGGAGGGGGGACAGGGGGCTCCGGGGAGCTGTTTTTT.

This chain connects TRBV7-8 to TRBJ1-5, with D possibly TRBD1 on 6 matching bases. CDR1 is SGHVS and CDR2 is FQNEAQ in the germline V gene. The CDR3 totals 18 residues. Trimming took off 2 bases at V and 0 bases at J, with 17 bases between the two ends. The CDR3 region is CASSLSGTQDNSNQPQHF. For the CDR3, the DNA is TGTGCCAGCAGCTTATCTGGGACACAAGATAATAGCAATCAGCCCCAGCATTTT.

The V gene is TRBV11-3, the J gene TRBJ2-1, with 11 bases matching TRBD1. V dropped 0 bases and J dropped 6; count of bases not matched to a gene: 7. CDR1 and CDR2 from the germline V gene are SGHNT and YENEEA. The CDR3 is 17 amino acids. The CDR3: CASSLEGWDRGANEQFF. DNA for the CDR3: TGTGCCAGCAGCTTAGAAGGCTGGGACAGGGGGGCCAATGAGCAGTTCTTC.

This clone was counted only a few times. This chain links TRBV5-6 with TRBJ2-1; 9 bases line up with TRBD2. After removal of 4 bases from V and 6 bases from J, the junction contained 14 bases not matched to a gene. The CDR3 covers 17 residues. Germline CDR1 reads SGHDT; CDR2 reads YYEEEE. CDR3 region: CASSPDSGRRRSNEQFF. CDR3 DNA sequence: TGTGCCAGCAGCCCGGACAGCGGGAGGCGGAGATCCAATGAGCAGTTCTTC.

This chain uses TRBV4-2 with TRBJ2-3; 8 nucleotides line up with TRBD2. V trimming: 0 bases; J trimming: 3 bases; junction bases outside the gene matches: 2. The CDR3 length is 15 residues. Germline loops: CDR1 LGHNA, CDR2 YNFKEQ. Here the CDR3 reads CASSQDGRGTDTQYF. The CDR3 region has the DNA TGTGCCAGCAGCCAAGACGGGAGGGGTACAGATACGCAGTATTTT.

This clone was found once. V is TRBV6-5 and J is TRBJ1-4, with TRBD1 identical over 9 bases. The J segment lost 1 base and the V segment lost 3 bases, leaving 3 bases of the junction unmatched. The CDR3 has 16 amino acids. Germline V gene lookup returns CDR1 MNHEY and CDR2 SVGAGI. Here the CDR3 reads CASSYSTGGTNEKLFF. As DNA, the CDR3 is TGTGCCAGCAGTTATTCGACAGGGGGAACTAATGAAAAACTGTTTTTT.

The V and J genes are TRBV7-8 and TRBJ1-5; the D gene is possibly TRBD1 (6 bases). In germline, CDR1 is SGHVS, CDR2 FQNEAQ. This CDR3 has 15 amino acids. The V end lost 3 bases, the J end lost 5 bases, and 14 bases lay between the germline ends. CDR3 sequence (DNA): TGTGCCAGCAGCTTGCGGGGGGCGCGTGATCAGCCCCAGCATTTT. Amino acids: CASSLRGARDQPQHF.